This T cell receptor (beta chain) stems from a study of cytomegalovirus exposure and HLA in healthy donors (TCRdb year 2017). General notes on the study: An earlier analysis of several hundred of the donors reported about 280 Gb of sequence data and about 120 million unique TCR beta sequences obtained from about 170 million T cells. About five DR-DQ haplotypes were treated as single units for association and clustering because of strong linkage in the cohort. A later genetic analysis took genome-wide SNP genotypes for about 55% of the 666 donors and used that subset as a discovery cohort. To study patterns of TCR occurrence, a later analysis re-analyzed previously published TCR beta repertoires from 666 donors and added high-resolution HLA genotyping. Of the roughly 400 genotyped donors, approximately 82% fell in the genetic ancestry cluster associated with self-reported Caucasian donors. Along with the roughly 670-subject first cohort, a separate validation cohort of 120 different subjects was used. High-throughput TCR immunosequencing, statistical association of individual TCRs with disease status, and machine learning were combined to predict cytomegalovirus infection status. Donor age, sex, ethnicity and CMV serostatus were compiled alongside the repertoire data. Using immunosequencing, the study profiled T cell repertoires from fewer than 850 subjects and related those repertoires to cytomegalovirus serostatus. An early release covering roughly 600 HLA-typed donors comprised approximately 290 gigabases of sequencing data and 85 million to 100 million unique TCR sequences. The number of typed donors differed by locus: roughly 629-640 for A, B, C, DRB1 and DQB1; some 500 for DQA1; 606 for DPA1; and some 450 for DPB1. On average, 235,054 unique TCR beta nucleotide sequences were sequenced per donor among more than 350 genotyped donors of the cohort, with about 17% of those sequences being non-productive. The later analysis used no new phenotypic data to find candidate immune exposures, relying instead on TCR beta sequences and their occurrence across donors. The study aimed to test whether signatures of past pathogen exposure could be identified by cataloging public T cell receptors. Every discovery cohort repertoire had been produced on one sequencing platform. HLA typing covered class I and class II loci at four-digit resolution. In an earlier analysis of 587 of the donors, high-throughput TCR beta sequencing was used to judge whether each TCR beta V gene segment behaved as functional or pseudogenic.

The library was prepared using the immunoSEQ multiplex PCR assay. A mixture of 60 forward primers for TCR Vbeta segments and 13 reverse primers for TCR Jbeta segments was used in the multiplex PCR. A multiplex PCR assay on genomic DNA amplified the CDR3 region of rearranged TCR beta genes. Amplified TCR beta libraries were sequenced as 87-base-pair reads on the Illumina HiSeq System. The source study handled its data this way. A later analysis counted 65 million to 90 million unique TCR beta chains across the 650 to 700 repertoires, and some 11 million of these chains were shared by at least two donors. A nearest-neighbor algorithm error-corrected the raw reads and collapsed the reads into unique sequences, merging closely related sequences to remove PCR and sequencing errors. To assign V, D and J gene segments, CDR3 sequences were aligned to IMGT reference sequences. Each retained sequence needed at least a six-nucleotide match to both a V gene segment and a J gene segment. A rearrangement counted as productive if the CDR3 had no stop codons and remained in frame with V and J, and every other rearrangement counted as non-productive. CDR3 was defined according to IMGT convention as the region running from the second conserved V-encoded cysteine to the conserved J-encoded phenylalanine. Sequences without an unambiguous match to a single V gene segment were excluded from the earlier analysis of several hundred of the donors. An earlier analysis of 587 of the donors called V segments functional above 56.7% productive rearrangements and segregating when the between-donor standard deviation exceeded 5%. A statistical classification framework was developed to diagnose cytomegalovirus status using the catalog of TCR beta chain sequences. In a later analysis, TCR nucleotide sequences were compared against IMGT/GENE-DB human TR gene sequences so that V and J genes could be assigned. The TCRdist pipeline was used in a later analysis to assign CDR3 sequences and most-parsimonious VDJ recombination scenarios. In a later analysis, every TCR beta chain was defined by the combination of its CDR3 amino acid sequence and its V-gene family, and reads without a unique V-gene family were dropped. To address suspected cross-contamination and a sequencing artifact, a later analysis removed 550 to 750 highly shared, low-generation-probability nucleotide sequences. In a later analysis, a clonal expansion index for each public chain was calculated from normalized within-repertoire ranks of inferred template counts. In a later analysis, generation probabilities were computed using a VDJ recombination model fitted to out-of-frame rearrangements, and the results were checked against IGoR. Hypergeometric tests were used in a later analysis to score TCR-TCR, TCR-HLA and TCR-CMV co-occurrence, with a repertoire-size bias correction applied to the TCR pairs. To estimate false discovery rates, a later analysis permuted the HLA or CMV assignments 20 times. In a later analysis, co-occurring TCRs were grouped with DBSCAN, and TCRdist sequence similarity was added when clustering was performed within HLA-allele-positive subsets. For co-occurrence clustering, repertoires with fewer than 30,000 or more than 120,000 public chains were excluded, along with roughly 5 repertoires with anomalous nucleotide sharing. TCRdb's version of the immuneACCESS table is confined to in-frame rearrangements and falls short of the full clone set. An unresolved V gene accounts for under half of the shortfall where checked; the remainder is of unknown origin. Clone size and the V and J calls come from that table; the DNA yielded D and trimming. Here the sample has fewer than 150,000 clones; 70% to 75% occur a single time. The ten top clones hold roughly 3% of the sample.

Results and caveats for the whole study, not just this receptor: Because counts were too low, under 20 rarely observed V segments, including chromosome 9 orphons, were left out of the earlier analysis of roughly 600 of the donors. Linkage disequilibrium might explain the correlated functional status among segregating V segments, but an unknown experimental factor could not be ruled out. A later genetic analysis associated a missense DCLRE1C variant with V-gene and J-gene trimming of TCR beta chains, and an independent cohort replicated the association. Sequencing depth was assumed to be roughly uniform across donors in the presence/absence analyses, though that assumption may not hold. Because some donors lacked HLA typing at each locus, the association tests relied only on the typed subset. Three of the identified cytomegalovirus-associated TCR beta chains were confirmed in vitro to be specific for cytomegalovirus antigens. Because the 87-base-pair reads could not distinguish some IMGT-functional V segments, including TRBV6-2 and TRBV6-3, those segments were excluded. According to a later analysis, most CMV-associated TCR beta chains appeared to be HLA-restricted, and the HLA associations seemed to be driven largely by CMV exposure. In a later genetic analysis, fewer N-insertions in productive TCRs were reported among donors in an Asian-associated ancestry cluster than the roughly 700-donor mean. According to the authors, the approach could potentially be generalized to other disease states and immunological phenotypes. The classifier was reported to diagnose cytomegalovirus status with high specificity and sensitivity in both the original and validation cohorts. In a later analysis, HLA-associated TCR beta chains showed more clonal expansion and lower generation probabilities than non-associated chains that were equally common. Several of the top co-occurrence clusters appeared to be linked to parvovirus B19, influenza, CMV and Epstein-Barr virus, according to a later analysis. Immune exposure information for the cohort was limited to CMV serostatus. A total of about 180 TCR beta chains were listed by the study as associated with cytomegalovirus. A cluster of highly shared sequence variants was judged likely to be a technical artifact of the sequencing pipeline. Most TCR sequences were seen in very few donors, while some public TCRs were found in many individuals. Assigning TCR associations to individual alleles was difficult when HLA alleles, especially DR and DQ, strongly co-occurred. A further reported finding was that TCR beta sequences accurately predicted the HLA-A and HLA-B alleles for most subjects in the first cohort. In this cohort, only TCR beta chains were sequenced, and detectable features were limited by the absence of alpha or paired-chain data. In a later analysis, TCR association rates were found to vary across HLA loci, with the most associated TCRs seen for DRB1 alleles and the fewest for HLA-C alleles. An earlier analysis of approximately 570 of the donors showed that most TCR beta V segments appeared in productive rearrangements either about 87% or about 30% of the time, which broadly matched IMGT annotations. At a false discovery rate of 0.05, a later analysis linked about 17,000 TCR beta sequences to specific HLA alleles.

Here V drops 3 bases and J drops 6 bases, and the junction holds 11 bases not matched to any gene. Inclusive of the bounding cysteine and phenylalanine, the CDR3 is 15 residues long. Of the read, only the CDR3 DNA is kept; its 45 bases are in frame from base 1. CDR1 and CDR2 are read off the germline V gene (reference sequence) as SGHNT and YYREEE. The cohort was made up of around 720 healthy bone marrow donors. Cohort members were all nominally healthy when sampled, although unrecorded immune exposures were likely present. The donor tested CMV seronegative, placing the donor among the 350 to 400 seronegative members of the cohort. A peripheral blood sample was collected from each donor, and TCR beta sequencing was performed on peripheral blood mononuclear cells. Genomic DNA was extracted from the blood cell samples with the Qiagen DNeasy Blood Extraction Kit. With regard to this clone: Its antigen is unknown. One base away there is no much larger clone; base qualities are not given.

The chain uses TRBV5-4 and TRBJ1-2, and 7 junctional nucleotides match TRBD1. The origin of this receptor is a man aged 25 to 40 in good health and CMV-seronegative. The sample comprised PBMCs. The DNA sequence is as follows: TGTGCCAGCAGCTCGGAGCGACAGGGAAGGGATGGCTACACCTTC. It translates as CASSSERQGRDGYTF.